This TCR beta chain is drawn from a study of T-cell reconstitution after alpha-beta-depleted transplantation in children. The study, taken as a whole, reports: A year had passed since transplant, and T-cell counts and diversity by then came mostly from newly produced T cells.

The TCRbeta library was prepared with unique molecular identifiers. A single record per CDR3 protein comes from TCRdb applying MiXCR to the PCR reads. The sample lists 300,000 to 350,000 distinct CDR3 sequences, roughly 25% occurring once. As concerns this clonotype: The antigen remains unidentified.

Germline loops: CDR1 SNHLY, CDR2 FYNNEI. The CDR3 totals 13 residues. Trimming left V 1 base short and J 6 bases short, with 7 bases between. This receptor was obtained from a male patient younger than 18 who had a stem cell transplant for acute lymphoblastic leukemia, so the T cells may come from the graft donor. The rearrangement joins TRBV2 to TRBJ2-1; D not resolved. The sequences come from PBMCs, mostly from graft donor cells, collected 180 days after TCRalphabeta/CD19-depleted stem cell transplant. The CDR3 here is CASSEGPGNEQFF. CDR3 in DNA: TGTGCCAGCAGTGAAGGCCCCGGCAATGAGCAGTTCTTC.